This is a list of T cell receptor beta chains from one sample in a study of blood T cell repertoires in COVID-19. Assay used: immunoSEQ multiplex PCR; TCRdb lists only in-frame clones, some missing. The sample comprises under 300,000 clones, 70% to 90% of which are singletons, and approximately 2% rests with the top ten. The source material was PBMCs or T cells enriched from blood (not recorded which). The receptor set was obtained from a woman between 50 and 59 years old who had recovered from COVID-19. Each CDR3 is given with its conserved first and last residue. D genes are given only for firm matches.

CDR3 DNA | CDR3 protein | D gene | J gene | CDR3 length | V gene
TGTGCCAGCAACGATCTGTTGCAGGGAGGAAGCAATCAGCCCCAGCATTTT | CASNDLLQGGSNQPQHF | . | TRBJ1-5 | 17 | TRBV6-4
TGTGCCAGTAGTCAAGGAGCCTGGTTGAACACTGAAGCTTTCTTT | CASSQGAWLNTEAFF | . | TRBJ1-1 | 15 | TRBV19
TGTGCCAGCAGTCTAATTGGGGACTACGGTTACCAAGAGACCCAGTACTTC | CASSLIGDYGYQETQYF | TRBD2 | TRBJ2-5 | 17 | TRBV6-6
TGTGCCAGCAGTTTATCCGGGACAGGGGGCGCGGGTGAAGCTTTCTTT | CASSLSGTGGAGEAFF | TRBD1 | TRBJ1-1 | 16 | TRBV28
TGTGCCAGCAGTGACCTCCCAACTGCTGGCTACACCTTC | CASSDLPTAGYTF | . | TRBJ1-2 | 13 | TRBV25-1
TGTGCCAGCGTTTCCCGCCTGGGGGGAAATCTACGGGAGCAGTACTTC | CASVSRLGGNLREQYF | . | TRBJ2-7 | 16 | TRBV2
TGCGCCAGCGGCCGGGACAGGGAGACCCAGTACTTC | CASGRDRETQYF | TRBD1 | TRBJ2-5 | 12 | TRBV5-1
TGCGCCAGCAGACAACCCGGGACAACCTCCTACAATGAGCAGTTCTTC | CASRQPGTTSYNEQFF | . | TRBJ2-1 | 16 | TRBV4-1
TGTGCCAGCAGCACACGACAGGGTAGCGGGAGTGGTCCCCACACAGATACGCAGTATTTT | CASSTRQGSGSGPHTDTQYF | . | TRBJ2-3 | 20 | TRBV21-1
TGCGCCAGCAGCCTTACAGGGTCTGGAAACACCATATATTTT | CASSLTGSGNTIYF | . | TRBJ1-3 | 14 | TRBV5-1
TGTGCCAGCAGTCTACGCCTACCCGGGACAGACACTAGGAAGCAGTTCTTC | CASSLRLPGTDTRKQFF | TRBD1 | TRBJ2-1 | 17 | TRBV27
TGTGCCTGGAGCCCCTGGGACAGCCGATACGAGCAGTACTTC | CAWSPWDSRYEQYF | TRBD1 | TRBJ2-7 | 14 | TRBV30
TGTGCCAGCATTGCAGGGGGCTATTCTGTTTGGGTCGGCAATGAGCAGTTCTTC | CASIAGGYSVWVGNEQFF | TRBD1 | TRBJ2-1 | 18 | TRBV2
TGTGCCAGCAGCTGGGGGACAGGGGAGTTAGTCAGTGGCTACACCTTC | CASSWGTGELVSGYTF | TRBD1 | TRBJ1-2 | 16 | TRBV13
TGTGCCAGCAGTTACGTAGTTTCCTACGAGCAGTACTTC | CASSYVVSYEQYF | . | TRBJ2-7 | 13 | TRBV6-5
TGTGCCAGCAGTTACCGGGGAGGGTCGGGCACAGATACGCAGTATTTT | CASSYRGGSGTDTQYF | TRBD2 | TRBJ2-3 | 16 | TRBV6-5
TGCGCCAGCAGCCAAGGGACTAGCGGGAACTACGAGCAGTACTTC | CASSQGTSGNYEQYF | TRBD2 | TRBJ2-7 | 15 | TRBV4-1
TGTGCCAGCAGCCGCCCCGGACTAGCGGGGTCCTACGAGCAGTACTTC | CASSRPGLAGSYEQYF | TRBD2 | TRBJ2-7 | 16 | TRBV27